What follows describes a single T cell receptor beta chain. Its antigen is not identified. The sample originates from a study of T cell responses to AZD1222 COVID-19 vaccine. Only in-frame clones appear in the TCRdb table, and some are missing; sequencing was by immunoSEQ multiplex PCR. The sample holds 160,000 or so clones, 90% to 95% seen once. Germline assignment: CDR1 SGHVS and CDR2 FNYEAQ. This CDR3 has 15 residues. Losses at the gene ends were 5 bases for V and 3 bases for J; bases not matched to a gene: 4. Study-wide findings and caveats: An increase in Spike-specific TCR breadth and depth was observed after two AZD1222 doses.

The clonotype originates from an adult who received the AZD1222 COVID-19 vaccine. The chain is built from TRBV7-6 and TRBJ2-2; 9 bases align to TRBD1. This material consisted of peripheral blood, taken 28 days after the second AZD1222 dose. The CDR3 reads CASSQRTGDTGELFF. DNA for the CDR3: TGTGCCAGCAGCCAGCGGACAGGGGACACCGGGGAGCTGTTTTTT.